The clone carrying this T cell receptor (beta chain) has a count of ten or more. Its antigen is unknown. Progressors' blood was drawn at hyperthyroidism diagnosis, before ophthalmopathy symptoms. Cells are PBMCs isolated from over 7.5 ml of fresh blood. The data were taken from a study of T cells in Graves' hyperthyroidism and ophthalmopathy. Study-level results: Ophthalmopathy was separated from stable hyperthyroidism by a 13 V-J model. Blood held most thyroid clonotypes expanded above 0.001 frequency.

There were TCR beta CDR3 regions amplified from RNA transcripts. During a first-round RT-PCR of the TCR CDR3, the HTBI primer set was used. MiXCR, run by TCRdb on the multiplex PCR reads, gives a single entry per CDR3 protein. The table has about 580,000 distinct CDR3 sequences, about 15% seen once; the top ten hold roughly 5.5%. The J segment lost 7 bases and the V segment lost 7 bases, leaving 4 bases of the junction unmatched. The length of the CDR3 is 12 residues. The V gene's germline CDR1 is SNHLY and CDR2 FYNNEI. The sequence came from a woman aged 30 to 39 with Graves' hyperthyroidism that later progressed to Graves' ophthalmopathy. The specimen was blood. This chain connects TRBV2 to TRBJ2-1; 7 nucleotides agree with TRBD1. CDR3 nucleotides: TGTGCCAGCAAGGACAGGTTGAATGAGCAGTTCTTC. Its translation: CASKDRLNEQFF. Full variable domain (outside the CDR3, taken from reference TRBV2 and TRBJ2-1): EPEVTQTPSHQVTQMGQEVILRCVPISNHLYFYWYRQILGQKVEFLVSFYNNEISEKSEIFDDQFSVERPDGSNFTLKIRSTKLEDSAMYFCASKDRLNEQFFGPGTRLTVL.